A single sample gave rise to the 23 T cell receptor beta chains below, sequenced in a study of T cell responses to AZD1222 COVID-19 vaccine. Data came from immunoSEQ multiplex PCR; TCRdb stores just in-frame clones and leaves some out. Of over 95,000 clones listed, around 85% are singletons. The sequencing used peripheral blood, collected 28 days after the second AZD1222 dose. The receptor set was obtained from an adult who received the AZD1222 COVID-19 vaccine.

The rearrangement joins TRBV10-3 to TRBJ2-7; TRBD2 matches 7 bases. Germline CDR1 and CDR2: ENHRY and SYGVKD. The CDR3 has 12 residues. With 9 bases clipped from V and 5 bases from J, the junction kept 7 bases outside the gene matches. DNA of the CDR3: TGTGCCATGTCCTGGGGGGGGGACGAGCAGTACTTC. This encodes CAMSWGGDEQYF.

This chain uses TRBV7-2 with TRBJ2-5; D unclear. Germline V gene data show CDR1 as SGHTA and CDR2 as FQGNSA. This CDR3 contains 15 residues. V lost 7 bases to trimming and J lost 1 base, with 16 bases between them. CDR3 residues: CASTPGSGSQETQYF. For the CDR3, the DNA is TGTGCCAGCACCCCCGGAAGTGGTAGCCAAGAGACCCAGTACTTC.

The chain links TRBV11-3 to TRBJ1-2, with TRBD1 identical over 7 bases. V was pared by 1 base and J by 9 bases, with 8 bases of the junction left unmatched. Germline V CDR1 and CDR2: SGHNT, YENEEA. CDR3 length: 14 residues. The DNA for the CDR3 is TGTGCCAGCAGCTTAGGACAGGGCGTTATCAGCTACACCTTC. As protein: CASSLGQGVISYTF. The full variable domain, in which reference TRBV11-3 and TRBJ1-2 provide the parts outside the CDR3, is EAGVVQSPRYKIIEKKQPVAFWCNPISGHNTLYWYLQNLGQGPELLIRYENEEAVDDSQLPKDRFSAERLKGVDSTLKIQPAELGDSAVYLCASSLGQGVISYTFGSGTRLTVV.

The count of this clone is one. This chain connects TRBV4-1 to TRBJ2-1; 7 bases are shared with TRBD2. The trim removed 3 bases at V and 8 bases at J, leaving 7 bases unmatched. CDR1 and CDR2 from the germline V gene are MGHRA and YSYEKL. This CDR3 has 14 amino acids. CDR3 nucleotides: TGCGCCAGCAGCCAGTATAGCGGGTTCGATGAGCAGTTCTTC. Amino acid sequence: CASSQYSGFDEQFF.

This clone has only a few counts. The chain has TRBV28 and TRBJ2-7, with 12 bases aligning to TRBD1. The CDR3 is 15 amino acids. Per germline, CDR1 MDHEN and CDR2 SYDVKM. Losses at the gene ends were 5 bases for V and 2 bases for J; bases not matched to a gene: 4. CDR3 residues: CASSPGTGGPYEQYF. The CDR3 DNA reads TGTGCCAGCAGTCCGGGGACAGGGGGCCCCTACGAGCAGTACTTC. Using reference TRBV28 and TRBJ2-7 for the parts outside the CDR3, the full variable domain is DVKVTQSSRYLVKRTGEKVFLECVQDMDHENMFWYRQDPGLGLRLIYFSYDVKMKEKGDIPEGYSVSREKKERFSLILESASTNQTSMYLCASSPGTGGPYEQYFGPGTRLTVT.

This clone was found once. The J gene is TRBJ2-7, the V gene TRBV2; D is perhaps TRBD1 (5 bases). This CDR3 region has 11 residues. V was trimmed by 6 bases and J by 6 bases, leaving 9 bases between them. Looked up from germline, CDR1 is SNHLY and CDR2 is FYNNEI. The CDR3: CASRADTEQYF. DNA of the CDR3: TGTGCCAGCAGGGCGGACACCGAGCAGTACTTC. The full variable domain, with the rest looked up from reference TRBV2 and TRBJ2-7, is EPEVTQTPSHQVTQMGQEVILRCVPISNHLYFYWYRQILGQKVEFLVSFYNNEISEKSEIFDDQFSVERPDGSNFTLKIRSTKLEDSAMYFCASRADTEQYFGPGTRLTVT.

The CDR3 loop reads CASRRQGVNTGELFF. For the CDR3, the DNA is TGTGCCAGCAGGAGACAGGGGGTAAACACCGGGGAGCTGTTTTTT. V and J are TRBV25-1 and TRBJ2-2; 9 bases agree with TRBD1. Germline V lookup: CDR1 MGHDK, CDR2 SYGVNS. V trimming: 6 bases; J trimming: 2 bases; junction bases outside the gene matches: 4. The length of the CDR3 is 15 residues.

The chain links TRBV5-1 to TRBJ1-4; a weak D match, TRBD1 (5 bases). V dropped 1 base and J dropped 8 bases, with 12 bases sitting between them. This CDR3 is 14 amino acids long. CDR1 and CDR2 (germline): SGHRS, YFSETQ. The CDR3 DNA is TGCGCCAGCAGCTTGAGTGGGACGACAGAAAAACTGTTTTTT. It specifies CASSLSGTTEKLFF.

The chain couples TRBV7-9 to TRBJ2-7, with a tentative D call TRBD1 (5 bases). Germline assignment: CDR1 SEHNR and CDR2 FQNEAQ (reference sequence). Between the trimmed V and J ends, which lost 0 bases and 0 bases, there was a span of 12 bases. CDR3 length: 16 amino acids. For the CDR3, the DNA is TGTGCCAGCAGCTTAGCAGGGGCGGTGAGCTCCTACGAGCAGTACTTC. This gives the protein CASSLAGAVSSYEQYF.

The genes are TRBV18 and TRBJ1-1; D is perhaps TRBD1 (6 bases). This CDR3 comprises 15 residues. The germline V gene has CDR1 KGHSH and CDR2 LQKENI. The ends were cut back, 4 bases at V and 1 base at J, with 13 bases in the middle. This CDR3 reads CASSLPTGSNTEAFF. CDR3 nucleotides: TGTGCCAGCTCACTACCGACAGGCTCGAACACTGAAGCTTTCTTT.

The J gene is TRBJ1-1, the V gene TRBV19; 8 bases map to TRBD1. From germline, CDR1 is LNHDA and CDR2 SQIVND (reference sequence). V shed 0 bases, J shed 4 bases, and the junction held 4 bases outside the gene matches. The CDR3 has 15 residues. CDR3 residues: CASSIDGQGGTEAFF. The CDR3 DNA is TGTGCCAGTAGTATAGACGGACAGGGAGGCACTGAAGCTTTCTTT.

DNA of the CDR3: TGTGCCAGCAGTTCGGGGACTTCGAACACCGGGGAGCTGTTTTTT. Encoded protein: CASSSGTSNTGELFF. The chain couples TRBV28 to TRBJ2-2; weak D call: TRBD2 (6 bases). V lost 4 bases and J lost 0, with 9 bases in between. This CDR3 has 15 residues. From germline, CDR1 is MDHEN and CDR2 SYDVKM.

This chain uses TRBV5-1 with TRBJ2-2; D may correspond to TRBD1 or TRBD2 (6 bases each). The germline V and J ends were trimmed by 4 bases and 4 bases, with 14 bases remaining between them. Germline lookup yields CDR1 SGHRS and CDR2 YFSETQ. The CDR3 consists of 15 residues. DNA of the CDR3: TGCGCCAGCAGCCTAGACAGGCGGGGCACCGGGGAGCTGTTTTTT. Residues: CASSLDRRGTGELFF.

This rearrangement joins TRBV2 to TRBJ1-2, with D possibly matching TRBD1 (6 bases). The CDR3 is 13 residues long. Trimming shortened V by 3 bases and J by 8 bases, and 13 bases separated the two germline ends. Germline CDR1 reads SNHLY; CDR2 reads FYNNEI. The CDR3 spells CASSEYRAEGYTF. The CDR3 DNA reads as TGTGCCAGCAGTGAGTACAGGGCAGAAGGCTACACCTTC.

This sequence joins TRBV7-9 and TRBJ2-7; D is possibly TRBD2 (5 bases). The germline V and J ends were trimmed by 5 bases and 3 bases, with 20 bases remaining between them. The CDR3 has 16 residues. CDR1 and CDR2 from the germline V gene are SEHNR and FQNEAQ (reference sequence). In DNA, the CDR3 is TGTGCCAGCAGCGACCATAGATCGGAGGTGGGCTACGAGCAGTACTTC. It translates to CASSDHRSEVGYEQYF.

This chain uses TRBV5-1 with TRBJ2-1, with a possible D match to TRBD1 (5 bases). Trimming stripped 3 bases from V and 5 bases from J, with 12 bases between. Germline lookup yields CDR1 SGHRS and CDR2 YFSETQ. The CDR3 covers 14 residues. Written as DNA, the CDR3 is TGCGCCAGCAGCTACTCCGGACATAACAATGAGCAGTTCTTC. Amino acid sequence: CASSYSGHNNEQFF.

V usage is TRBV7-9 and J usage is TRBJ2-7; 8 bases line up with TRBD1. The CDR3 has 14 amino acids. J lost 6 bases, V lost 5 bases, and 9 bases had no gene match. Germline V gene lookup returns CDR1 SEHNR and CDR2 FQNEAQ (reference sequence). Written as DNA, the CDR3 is TGTGCCAGCAGCCCATCGGCAGGGGGCATCGAGCAGTACTTC. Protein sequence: CASSPSAGGIEQYF.

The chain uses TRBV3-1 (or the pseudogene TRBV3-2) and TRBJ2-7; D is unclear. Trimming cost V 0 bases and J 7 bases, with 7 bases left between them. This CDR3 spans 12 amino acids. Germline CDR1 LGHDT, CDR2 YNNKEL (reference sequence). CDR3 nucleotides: TGTGCCAGCAGCCAAGATACGGAGGAGCAGTACTTC. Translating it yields CASSQDTEEQYF.

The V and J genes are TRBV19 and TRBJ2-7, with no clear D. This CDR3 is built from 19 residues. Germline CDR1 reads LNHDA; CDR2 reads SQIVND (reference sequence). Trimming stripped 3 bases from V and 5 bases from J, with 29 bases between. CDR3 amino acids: CASSIKGQDRPKPQDEQYF. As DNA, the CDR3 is TGTGCCAGTAGTATTAAAGGCCAGGATCGACCAAAACCCCAAGACGAGCAGTACTTC.

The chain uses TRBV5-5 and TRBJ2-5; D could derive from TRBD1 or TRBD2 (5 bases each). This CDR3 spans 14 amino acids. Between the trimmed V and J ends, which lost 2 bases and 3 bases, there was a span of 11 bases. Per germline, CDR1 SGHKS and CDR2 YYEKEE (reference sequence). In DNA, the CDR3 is TGTGCCAGCAGCTTCGGGACCCTTAAAGAGACCCAGTACTTC. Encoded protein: CASSFGTLKETQYF.

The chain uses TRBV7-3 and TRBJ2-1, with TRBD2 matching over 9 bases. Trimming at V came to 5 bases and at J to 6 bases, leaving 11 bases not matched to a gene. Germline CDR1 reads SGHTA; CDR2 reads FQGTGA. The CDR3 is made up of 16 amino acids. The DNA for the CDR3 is TGTGCCAGCAGCCCGATGGCTAGCGGGATGGGCAATGAGCAGTTCTTC. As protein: CASSPMASGMGNEQFF.

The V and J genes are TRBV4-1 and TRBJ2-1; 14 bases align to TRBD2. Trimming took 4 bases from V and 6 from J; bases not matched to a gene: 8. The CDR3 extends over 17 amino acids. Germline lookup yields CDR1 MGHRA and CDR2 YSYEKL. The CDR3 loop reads CASSPRTSGRRANEQFF. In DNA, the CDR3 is TGCGCCAGCAGCCCTCGGACTAGCGGGAGGAGAGCCAATGAGCAGTTCTTC.

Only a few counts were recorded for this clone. Here the CDR3 reads CASSWGGSTDTQYF. CDR3 bases: TGTGCCAGCAGCTGGGGCGGGAGCACAGATACGCAGTATTTT. The rearrangement joins TRBV7-2 to TRBJ2-3, with D perhaps matching TRBD1 or TRBD2 (5 bases each). Trimming took off 4 bases at V and 0 bases at J, with 8 bases between the two ends. CDR1 is SGHTA, CDR2 FQGNSA, per germline. The CDR3 contains 14 residues.